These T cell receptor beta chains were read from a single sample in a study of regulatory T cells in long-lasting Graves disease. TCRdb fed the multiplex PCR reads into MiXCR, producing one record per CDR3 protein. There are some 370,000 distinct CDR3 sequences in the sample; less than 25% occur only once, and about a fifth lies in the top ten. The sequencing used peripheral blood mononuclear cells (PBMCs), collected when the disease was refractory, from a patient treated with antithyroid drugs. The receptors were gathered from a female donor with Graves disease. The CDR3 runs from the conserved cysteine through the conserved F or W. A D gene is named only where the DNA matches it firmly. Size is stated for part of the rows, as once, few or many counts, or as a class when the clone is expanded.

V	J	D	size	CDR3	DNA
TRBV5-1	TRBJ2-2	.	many	CASSVTGGELFF	TGCGCCAGCAGCGTGACCGGGGGGGAGCTGTTTTTT
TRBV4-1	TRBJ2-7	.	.	CASSPRDLGYEQYF	TGCGCCAGCAGCCCCCGGGACCTCGGGTACGAGCAGTACTTC
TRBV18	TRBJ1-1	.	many	CASSPPVGSDTEAFF	TGTGCCAGCTCACCACCGGTAGGGTCGGACACTGAAGCTTTCTTT
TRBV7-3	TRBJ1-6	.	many	CASSTGVGNSPLHF	TGTGCCAGCAGCACGGGTGTGGGTAATTCACCCCTCCACTTT
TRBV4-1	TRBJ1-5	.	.	CASSQAHGSQPQHF	TGCGCCAGCAGCCAAGCCCACGGGAGTCAGCCCCAGCATTTT
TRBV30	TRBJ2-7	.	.	CAWSGYGTAEGQYF	TGTGCCTGGAGTGGTTACGGGACAGCGGAGGGGCAGTACTTC
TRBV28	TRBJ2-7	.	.	CTSSFRITEQYF	TGTACCAGCAGTTTCCGGATAACCGAGCAGTACTTC
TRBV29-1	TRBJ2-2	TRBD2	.	CSVGAWTSFFGELFF	TGCAGCGTGGGGGCGTGGACTAGCTTCTTCGGGGAGCTGTTTTTT
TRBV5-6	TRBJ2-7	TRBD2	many	CASSPFGLAGEQYF	TGTGCCAGCAGCCCATTTGGACTAGCGGGAGAGCAGTACTTC
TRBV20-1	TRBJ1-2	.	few	CGQTSGRDYGYTF	TGCGGACAGACCTCAGGGCGGGACTATGGCTACACCTTC
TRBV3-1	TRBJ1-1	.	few	CASSPYGMNTEAFF	TGTGCCAGCAGCCCCTATGGTATGAACACTGAAGCTTTCTTT
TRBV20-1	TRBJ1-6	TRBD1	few	CSATVGTASLSYNSPLHF	TGCAGTGCTACCGTCGGGACAGCCTCACTTTCCTATAATTCACCCCTCCACTTT
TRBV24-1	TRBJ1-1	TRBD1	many	CATSDHDESPPGQGSNTEAFF	TGTGCCACCAGTGACCACGATGAATCTCCCCCGGGACAGGGGTCGAACACTGAAGCTTTCTTT
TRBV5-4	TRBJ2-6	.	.	CASSYIGATLSGANVLTF	TGTGCCAGCAGTTATATCGGGGCTACCCTCTCTGGGGCCAACGTCCTGACTTTC
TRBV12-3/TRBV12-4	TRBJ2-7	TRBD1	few	CASRTGGAVYEQYF	TGTGCCAGCAGGACAGGGGGCGCCGTCTACGAGCAGTACTTC
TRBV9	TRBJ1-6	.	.	CASSSPGVNSPLHF	TGTGCCAGCAGCTCACCGGGGGTGAATTCACCCCTCCACTTT
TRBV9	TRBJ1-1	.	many	CASSLDGQMNTEAFF	TGTGCCAGCAGCTTAGACGGACAAATGAACACTGAAGCTTTCTTT
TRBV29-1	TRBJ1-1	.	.	CSVEDPGLAAFF	TGCAGCGTTGAAGATCCCGGTTTAGCAGCTTTCTTT
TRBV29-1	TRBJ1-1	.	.	CSASDSRYTEAFF	TGCAGCGCTTCGGACAGCCGATACACTGAAGCTTTCTTT
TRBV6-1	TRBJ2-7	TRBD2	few	CASRRLAGTYEQYF	TGTGCCAGCAGGCGATTAGCGGGGACCTACGAGCAGTACTTC
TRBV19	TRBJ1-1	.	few	CASSIGGGGGTEAFF	TGTGCCAGTAGTATAGGTGGCGGCGGGGGCACTGAAGCTTTCTTT
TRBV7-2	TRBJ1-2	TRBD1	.	CASSLVPGGSNYGYTF	TGTGCCAGCAGCTTAGTTCCAGGGGGCTCTAACTATGGCTACACCTTC
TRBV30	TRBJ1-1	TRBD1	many	CAWSGGGVGNTEAFF	TGTGCCTGGAGTGGAGGGGGCGTGGGGAACACTGAAGCTTTCTTT